Included here is one T cell receptor (beta chain) sequence, with context. Which antigen it targets is not known. No quality values exist for individual bases; no much larger clone is one base distant. The germline V gene (reference sequence) specifies LNHNV as CDR1 and YYDKDF as CDR2. V and J lose 3 bases and 2 bases, and a span of 7 bases separates them. The CDR3 spans 14 residues, from the cysteine through the phenylalanine. Only the CDR3 portion is preserved as DNA: 42 bases, with reading frame beginning at the first base. Library creation used the immunoSEQ multiplex PCR assay. The immuneACCESS repertoire file appears here via TCRdb, limited to in-frame rearrangements. These files lack a portion of the clones; in checked studies, under half of the deficit traces to unresolved V genes, and the cause of the others is not known. The sample table holds about 30,000 clones, of which roughly 80% were seen once. Around 2.6% of the sample rests with the top ten.

Memory CD4+ T cells were sorted ex vivo from peripheral blood of narcolepsy patients and healthy controls for TCR Vbeta sequencing. This record belongs to a study of T cells in narcolepsy (dated by TCRdb to 2017 to 2018). Turning to the overall study: The study enrolled patients with narcolepsy type 1 or type 2 (NT1, NT2) together with healthy control donors. The study used TCR Vbeta sequencing to track clonotypes in blood and CSF while looking for autoreactive T cells in narcolepsy patients that target self-antigens of hypocretin neurons (hypocretin, TRIB2).

Study-wide conclusions, independent of this receptor: According to the report, autoreactive clonotypes were detected serially in the blood of the same patients and of different patients, but not in healthy controls. Numbers of sequenced blood memory CD4+ clonotypes were comparable, with averages of about 39,494 in patients and about 35,000 in controls. No sequences matching autoreactive T cell clones were contained in some blood memory CD4+ repertoires from patients and controls. Plots that compared CSF and blood CD4+ T cell clonotypes from the same patient highlighted HCRT-specific and TRIB2-specific autoreactive clonotypes.

The clonotype was recovered from a human donor with narcolepsy. Recombination connected TRBV15 to TRBJ1-4; no confident D gene assignment can be made. Sequencing was carried out using CD45RA- memory CD4+ T cells from PBMCs. Sample cell subset or site, as interpreted from the label and publication: memory T cells sorted ex vivo from peripheral blood. This receptor has the CDR3 CATSRDQTNEKLFF. The nucleotides read TGTGCCACCAGCAGGGACCAGACTAATGAAAAACTGTTTTTT.